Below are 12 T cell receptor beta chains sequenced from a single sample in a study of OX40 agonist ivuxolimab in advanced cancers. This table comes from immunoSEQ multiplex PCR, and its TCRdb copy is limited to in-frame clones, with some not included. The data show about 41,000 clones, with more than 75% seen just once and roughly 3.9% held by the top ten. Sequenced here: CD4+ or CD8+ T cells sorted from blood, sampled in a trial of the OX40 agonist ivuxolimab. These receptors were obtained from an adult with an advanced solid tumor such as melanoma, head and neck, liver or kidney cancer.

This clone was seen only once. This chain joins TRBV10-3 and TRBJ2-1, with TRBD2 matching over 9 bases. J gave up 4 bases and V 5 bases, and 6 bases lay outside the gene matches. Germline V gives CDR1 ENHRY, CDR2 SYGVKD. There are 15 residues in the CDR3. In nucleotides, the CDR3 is TGTGCCATCAGTATTAGCGGGAGTTATTACAATGAGCAGTTCTTC. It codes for CAISISGSYYNEQFF.

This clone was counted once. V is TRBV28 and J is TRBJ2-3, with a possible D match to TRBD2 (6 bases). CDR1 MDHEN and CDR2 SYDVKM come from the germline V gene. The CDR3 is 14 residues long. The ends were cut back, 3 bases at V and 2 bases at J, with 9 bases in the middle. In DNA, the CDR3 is TGTGCCAGCAGTTTCGCGGGACCCACAGATACGCAGTATTTT. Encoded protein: CASSFAGPTDTQYF. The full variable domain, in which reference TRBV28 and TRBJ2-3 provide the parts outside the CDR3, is DVKVTQSSRYLVKRTGEKVFLECVQDMDHENMFWYRQDPGLGLRLIYFSYDVKMKEKGDIPEGYSVSREKKERFSLILESASTNQTSMYLCASSFAGPTDTQYFGPGTRLTVL.

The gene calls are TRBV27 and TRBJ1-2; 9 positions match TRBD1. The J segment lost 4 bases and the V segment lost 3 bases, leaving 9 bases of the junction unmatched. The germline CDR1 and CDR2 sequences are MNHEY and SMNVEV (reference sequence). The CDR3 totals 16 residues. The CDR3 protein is CASSFTGTGMGYGYTF. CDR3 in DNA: TGTGCCAGCAGTTTCACCGGGACAGGGATGGGCTATGGCTACACCTTC.

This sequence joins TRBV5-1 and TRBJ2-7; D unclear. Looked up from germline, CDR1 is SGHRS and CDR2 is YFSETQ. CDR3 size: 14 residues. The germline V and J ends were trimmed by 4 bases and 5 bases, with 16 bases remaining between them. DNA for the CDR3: TGCGCCAGCAGCCCTCGGTATGGCGGCCACGAGCAGTACTTC. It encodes CASSPRYGGHEQYF.

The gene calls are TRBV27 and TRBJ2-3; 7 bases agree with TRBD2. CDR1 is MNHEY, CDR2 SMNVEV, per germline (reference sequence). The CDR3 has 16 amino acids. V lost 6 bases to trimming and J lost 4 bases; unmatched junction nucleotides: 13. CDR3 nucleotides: TGTGCCAGCAGGCTCGGGCCAGCGGGAATCCCAGATACGCAGTATTTT. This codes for CASRLGPAGIPDTQYF.

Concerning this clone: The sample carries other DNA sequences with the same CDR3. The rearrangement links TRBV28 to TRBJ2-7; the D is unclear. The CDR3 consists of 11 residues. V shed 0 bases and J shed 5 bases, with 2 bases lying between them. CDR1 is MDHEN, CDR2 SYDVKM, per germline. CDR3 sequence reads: CASSLWNEQYF. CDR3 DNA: TGTGCCAGCAGTTTATGGAACGAGCAGTACTTC.

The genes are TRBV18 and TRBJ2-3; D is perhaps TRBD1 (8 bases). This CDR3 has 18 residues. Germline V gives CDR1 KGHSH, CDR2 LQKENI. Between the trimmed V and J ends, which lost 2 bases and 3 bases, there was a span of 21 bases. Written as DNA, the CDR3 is TGTGCCAGCTCACCAACATTCGGACAGGGAGGGGGTACAGATACGCAGTATTTT. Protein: CASSPTFGQGGGTDTQYF.

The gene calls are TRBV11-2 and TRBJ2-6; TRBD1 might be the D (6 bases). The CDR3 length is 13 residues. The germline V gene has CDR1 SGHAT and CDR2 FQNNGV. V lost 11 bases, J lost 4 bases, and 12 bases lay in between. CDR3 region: CAGQGYGANVLTF. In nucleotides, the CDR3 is TGTGCCGGCCAGGGGTACGGGGCCAACGTCCTGACTTTC.

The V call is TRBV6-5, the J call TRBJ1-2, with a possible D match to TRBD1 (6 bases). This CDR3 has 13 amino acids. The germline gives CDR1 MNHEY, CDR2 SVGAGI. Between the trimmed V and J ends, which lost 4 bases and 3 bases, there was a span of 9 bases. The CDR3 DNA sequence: TGTGCCAGCAGTTTAGGGGGGCACTATGGCTACACCTTC. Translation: CASSLGGHYGYTF.

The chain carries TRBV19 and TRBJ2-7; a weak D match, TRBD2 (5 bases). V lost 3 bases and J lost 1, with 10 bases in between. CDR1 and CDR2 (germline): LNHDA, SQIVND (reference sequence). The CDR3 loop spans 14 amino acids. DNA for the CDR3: TGTGCCAGTAGTATGCAGCGGTCGTCCTACGAGCAGTACTTC. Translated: CASSMQRSSYEQYF.

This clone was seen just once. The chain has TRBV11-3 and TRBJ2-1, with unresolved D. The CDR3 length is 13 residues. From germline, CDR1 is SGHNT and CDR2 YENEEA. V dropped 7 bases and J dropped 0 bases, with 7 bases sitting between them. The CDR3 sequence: CASMRSSYNEQFF. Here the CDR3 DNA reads TGTGCCAGCATGAGGAGCTCCTACAATGAGCAGTTCTTC.

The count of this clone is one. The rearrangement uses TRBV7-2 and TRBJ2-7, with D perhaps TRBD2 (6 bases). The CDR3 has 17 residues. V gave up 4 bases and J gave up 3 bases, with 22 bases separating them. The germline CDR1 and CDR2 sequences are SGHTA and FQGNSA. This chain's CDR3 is CASSSLSLASGGYEQYF. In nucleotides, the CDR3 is TGTGCCAGCAGCTCTTTATCACTAGCCTCAGGTGGCTACGAGCAGTACTTC. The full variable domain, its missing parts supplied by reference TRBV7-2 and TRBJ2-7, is GAGVSQSPSNKVTEKGKDVELRCDPISGHTALYWYRQSLGQGLEFLIYFQGNSAPDKSGLPSDRFSAERTGGSVSTLTIQRTQQEDSAVYLCASSSLSLASGGYEQYFGPGTRLTVT.